A single TCR beta chain is shown here with its context. Its antigen is not known. Coverage ceases 3 residues before the CDR3 finishes, and the germline J gene fills in the end. This sample was included in a study of T cells in women clearing cervical HPV infection. Study information: Case blood was drawn a median about 150 days after lesion detection. Study-level points and caveats: Timing of associations relative to infection is unclear; T-cell subsets were not isolated.

Profiling relied on immunoSEQ multiplex PCR, and the TCRdb table lists in-frame clones only, not all of them. With roughly 22,000 clones in the sample, the ten largest clones hold less than 15%. The CDR3 covers 15 residues. From germline, CDR1 is KGHSH and CDR2 LQKENI. The chain has TRBV18 and TRBJ2-3; possible D gene TRBD1, 5 bases. This TCR came from a woman between 18 and 70 years old with a cervical HPV16 infection that either progressed to CIN3+ or cleared (not recorded which). Material: blood buffy coat. The CDR3 loop is CASSPRRQSQETQYF. The covered CDR3 bases are TGTGCCAGCTCACCACGTAGACAGAGTCAAGAGACG.